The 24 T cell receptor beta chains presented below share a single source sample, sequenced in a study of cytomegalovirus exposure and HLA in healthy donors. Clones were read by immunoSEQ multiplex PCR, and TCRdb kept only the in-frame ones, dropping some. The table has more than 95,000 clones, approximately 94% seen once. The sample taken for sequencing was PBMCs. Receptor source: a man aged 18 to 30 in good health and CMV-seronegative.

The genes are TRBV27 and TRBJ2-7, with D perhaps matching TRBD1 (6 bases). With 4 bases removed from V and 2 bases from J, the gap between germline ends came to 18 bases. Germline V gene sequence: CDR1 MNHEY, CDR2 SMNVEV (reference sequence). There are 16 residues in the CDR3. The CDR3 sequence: CASSSSGQGLTYEQYF. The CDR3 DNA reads TGTGCCAGCAGTTCATCGGGGCAGGGGCTAACCTACGAGCAGTACTTC.

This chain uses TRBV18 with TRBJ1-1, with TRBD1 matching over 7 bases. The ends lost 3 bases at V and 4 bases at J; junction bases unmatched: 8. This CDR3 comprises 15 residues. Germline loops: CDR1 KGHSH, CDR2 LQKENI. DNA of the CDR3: TGTGCCAGCTCACCGATCCAGGGGGGAGGCACTGAAGCTTTCTTT. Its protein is CASSPIQGGGTEAFF.

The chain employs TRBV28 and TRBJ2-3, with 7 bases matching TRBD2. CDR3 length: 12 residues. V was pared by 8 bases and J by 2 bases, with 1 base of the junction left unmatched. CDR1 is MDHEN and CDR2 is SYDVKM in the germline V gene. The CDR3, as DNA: TGTGCCAGCGGGAGGGTCACAGATACGCAGTATTTT. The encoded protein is CASGRVTDTQYF. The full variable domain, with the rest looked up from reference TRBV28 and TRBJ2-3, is DVKVTQSSRYLVKRTGEKVFLECVQDMDHENMFWYRQDPGLGLRLIYFSYDVKMKEKGDIPEGYSVSREKKERFSLILESASTNQTSMYLCASGRVTDTQYFGPGTRLTVL.

The DNA for the CDR3 is TGTGCCAGCAGTTTTTTCCCGTTGGTGTCGGGGAAAGGTGGCTACACCTTC. This translates into CASSFFPLVSGKGGYTF. J is TRBJ1-2 and V is TRBV27; D remains unclear. The CDR3 covers 17 residues. V shed 3 bases and J shed 7 bases, with 24 bases lying between them. The germline V gene has CDR1 MNHEY and CDR2 SMNVEV (reference sequence).

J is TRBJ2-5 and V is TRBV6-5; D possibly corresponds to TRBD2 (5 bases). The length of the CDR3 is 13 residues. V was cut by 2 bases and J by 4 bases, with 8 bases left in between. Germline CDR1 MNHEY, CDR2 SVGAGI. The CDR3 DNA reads TGTGCCAGCAGTTACCGGGAAGCAGAGACCCAGTACTTC. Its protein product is CASSYREAETQYF.

DNA for the CDR3: TGCGCCAGCAGCTTGGGGCGGAGCACAGATACGCAGTATTTT. Protein product: CASSLGRSTDTQYF. The gene calls are TRBV5-1 and TRBJ2-3; the D is unclear. V was pared by 0 bases and J by 0 bases, with 5 bases between. The CDR3 has 14 amino acids. From germline, CDR1 is SGHRS and CDR2 YFSETQ.

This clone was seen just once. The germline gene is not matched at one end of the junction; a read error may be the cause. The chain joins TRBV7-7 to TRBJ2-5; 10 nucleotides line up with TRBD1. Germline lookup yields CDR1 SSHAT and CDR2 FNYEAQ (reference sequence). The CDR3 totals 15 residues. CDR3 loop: CASSLGGQGQETQYF. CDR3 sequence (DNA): TGTGCTAGCAGCTTAGGGGGACAGGGGCAAGAGACCCAGTACTTC.

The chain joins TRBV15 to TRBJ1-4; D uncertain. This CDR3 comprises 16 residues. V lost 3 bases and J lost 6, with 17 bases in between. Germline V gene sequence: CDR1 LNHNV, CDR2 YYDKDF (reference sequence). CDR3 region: CATSSDIQSLDEKLFF. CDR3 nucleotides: TGTGCCACCAGCAGTGATATCCAGTCTCTTGATGAAAAACTGTTTTTT.

The CDR3 coding sequence is TGTGCCAGCACTGTGGACAGTGCTTCGGACGAGCAGTACTTC. Its protein product is CASTVDSASDEQYF. This chain connects TRBV13 to TRBJ2-7, with D perhaps matching TRBD1 (6 bases). Trimming stripped 7 bases from V and 5 bases from J, with 18 bases between. Germline CDR1 PRHDT, CDR2 FYEKMQ (reference sequence). This CDR3 comprises 14 residues.

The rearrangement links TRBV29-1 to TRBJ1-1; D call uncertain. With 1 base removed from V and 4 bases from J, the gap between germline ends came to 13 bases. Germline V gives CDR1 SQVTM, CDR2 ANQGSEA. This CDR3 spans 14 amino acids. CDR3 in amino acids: CSVEGPPSGTEAFF. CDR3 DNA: TGCAGCGTTGAAGGCCCCCCCTCGGGCACTGAAGCTTTCTTT.

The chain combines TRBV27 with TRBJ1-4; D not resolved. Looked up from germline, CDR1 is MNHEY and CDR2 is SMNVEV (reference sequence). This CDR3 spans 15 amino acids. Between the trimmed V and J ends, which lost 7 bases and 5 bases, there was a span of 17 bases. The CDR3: CASTSFDTINEKLFF. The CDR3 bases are TGTGCCAGCACATCTTTCGACACAATCAATGAAAAACTGTTTTTT.

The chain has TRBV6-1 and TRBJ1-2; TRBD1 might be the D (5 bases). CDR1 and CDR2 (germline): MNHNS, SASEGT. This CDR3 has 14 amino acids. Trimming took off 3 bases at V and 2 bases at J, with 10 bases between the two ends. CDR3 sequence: CASSEGQYNYGYTF. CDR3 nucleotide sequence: TGTGCCAGCAGTGAGGGGCAGTACAACTATGGCTACACCTTC.

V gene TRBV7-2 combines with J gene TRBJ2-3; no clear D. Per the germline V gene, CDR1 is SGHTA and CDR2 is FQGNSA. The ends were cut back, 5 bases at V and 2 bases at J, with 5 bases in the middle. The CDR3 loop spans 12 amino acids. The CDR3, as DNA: TGTGCCAGCAGCACTATCACAGATACGCAGTATTTT. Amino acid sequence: CASSTITDTQYF.

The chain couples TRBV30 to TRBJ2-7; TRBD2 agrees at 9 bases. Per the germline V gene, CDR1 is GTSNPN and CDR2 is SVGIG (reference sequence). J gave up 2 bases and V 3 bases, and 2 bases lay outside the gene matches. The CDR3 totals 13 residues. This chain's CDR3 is CAWRTSGPYEQYF. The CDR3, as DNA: TGTGCCTGGAGGACTAGCGGCCCCTACGAGCAGTACTTC.

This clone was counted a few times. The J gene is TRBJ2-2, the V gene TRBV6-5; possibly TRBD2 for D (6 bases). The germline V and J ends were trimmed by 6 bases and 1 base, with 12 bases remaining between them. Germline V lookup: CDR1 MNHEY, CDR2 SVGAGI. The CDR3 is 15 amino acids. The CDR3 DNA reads TGTGCCAGCAGCCGATTAGCGGAGAACACCGGGGAGCTGTTTTTT. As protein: CASSRLAENTGELFF.

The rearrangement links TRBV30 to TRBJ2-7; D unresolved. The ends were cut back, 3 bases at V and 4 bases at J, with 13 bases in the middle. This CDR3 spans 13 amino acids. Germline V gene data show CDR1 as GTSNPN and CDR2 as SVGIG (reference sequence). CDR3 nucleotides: TGTGCCTGGAGACCGACTTTCAAATACGAGCAGTACTTC. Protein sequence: CAWRPTFKYEQYF.

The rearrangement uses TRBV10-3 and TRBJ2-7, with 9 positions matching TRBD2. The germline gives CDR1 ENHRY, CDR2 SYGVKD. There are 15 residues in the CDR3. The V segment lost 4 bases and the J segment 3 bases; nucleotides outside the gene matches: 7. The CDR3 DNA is TGTGCCATCAGTGGGTCTAGCGGGAAAGACTACGAGCAGTACTTC. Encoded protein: CAISGSSGKDYEQYF.

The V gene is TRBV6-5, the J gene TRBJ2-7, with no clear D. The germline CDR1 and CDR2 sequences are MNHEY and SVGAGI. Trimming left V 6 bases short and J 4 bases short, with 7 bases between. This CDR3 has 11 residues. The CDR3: CASRGVYEQYF. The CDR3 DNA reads TGTGCCAGCAGAGGAGTTTACGAGCAGTACTTC.

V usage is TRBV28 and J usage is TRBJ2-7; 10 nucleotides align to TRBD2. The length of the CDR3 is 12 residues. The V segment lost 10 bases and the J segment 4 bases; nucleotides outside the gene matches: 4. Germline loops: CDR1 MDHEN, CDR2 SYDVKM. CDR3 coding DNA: TGTGCCACTAGCGGGAGTCGGTACGAGCAGTACTTC. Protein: CATSGSRYEQYF.

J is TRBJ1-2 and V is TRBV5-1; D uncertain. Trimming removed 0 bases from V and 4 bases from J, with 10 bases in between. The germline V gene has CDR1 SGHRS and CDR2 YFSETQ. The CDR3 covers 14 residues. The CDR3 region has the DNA TGCGCCAGCAGCTTGGCCGACTCCCCCTATGGCTACACCTTC. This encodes CASSLADSPYGYTF.

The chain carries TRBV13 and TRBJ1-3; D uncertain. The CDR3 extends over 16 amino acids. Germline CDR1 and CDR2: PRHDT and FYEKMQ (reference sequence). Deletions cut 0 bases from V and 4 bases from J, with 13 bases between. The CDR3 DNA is TGTGCCAGCAGCTTAGGATATGGGCAGTCGGGAAACACCATATATTTT. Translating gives CASSLGYGQSGNTIYF.

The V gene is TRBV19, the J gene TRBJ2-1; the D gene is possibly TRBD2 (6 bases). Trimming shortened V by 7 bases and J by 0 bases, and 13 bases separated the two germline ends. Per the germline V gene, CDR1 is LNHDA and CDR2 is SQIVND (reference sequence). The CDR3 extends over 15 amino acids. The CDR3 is CASIGASDSYNEQFF. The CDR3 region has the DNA TGTGCCAGTATAGGGGCTAGCGACTCCTACAATGAGCAGTTCTTC.

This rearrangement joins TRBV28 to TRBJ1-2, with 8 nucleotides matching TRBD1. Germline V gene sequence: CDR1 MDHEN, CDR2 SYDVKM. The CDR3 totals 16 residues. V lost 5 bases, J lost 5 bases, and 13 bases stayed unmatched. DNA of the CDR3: TGTGCCAGCAGTCCCCAGAGGAGGACAGGGACTTATGGCTACACCTTC. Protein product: CASSPQRRTGTYGYTF.

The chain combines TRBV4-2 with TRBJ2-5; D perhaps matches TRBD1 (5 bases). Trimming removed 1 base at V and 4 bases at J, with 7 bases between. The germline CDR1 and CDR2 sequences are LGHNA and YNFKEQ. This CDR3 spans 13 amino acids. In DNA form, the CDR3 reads TGTGCCAGCAGCCAAGCAAGGGGAGAGACCCAGTACTTC. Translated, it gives CASSQARGETQYF.